This TCR beta chain was sequenced during a study of T cells in localized non-small cell lung cancer. Study-wide results and limits: Tumor trailed uninvolved adjacent lung in T cell clonality, which peaked there. Adjacent lung had a median 57 of the 100 largest tumor clones. Since sequencing was restricted to only one region of the tumor, intratumor heterogeneity remains a possibility.

The germline V gene has CDR1 MDHEN and CDR2 SYDVKM. CDR3 length equals 17 residues. V lost 5 bases and J 3 bases, leaving 23 bases between the germline ends. By sample fraction, this clone is large (0.1 to 1%). What it recognizes is unknown. Clones were sequenced by immunoSEQ multiplex PCR, and TCRdb holds only the in-frame ones, with some missing. Here the sample spans 650 to 850 clones, 30% to 45% being singletons. The V gene is TRBV28, the J gene TRBJ2-7, with a possible D match to TRBD1 (7 bases). Source: normal lung tissue next to the tumor, taken before any cancer treatment. The sequence came from an older male donor with stage II squamous cell lung carcinoma. Written as DNA, the CDR3 is TGTGCCAGCAGTCCACTAGCCACAGGGGCGCGAATCTACGAGCAGTACTTC. This gives the protein CASSPLATGARIYEQYF.